This TCR beta chain was documented in a study of chemoradiotherapy in HPV16-positive cancers. Study-level information: Functional T-cell assays on a couple of HPV16-positive patients' cells defined candidate HPV-specific clones and common TCR motifs.

Comments on this clone: Its cognate antigen is unknown.

Study results and caveats: During treatment, candidate HPV-specific clones and E7-related motifs expanded in tumor. Functional assays defining HPV-specific T cells used only a couple of HPV16-positive patients.

CDR3 length equals 12 residues. Trimming removed 5 bases at V and 4 bases at J, with 8 bases between. Germline CDR1 reads MGHDK; CDR2 reads SYGVNS. Assay: immunoSEQ multiplex PCR; the TCRdb copy retains only in-frame clones and omits some. The sample shows about 22,000 clones, 73% of them seen only once. Over chemoradiotherapy, repertoires were sampled more than once. This receptor was obtained from a human donor with HPV-associated anogenital cancer. The gene calls are TRBV25-1 and TRBJ2-5; D possibly corresponds to TRBD2 (5 bases). The specimen was taken from a patient who underwent chemoradiotherapy. Here the CDR3 reads CASSFSGETQYF. In nucleotides, the CDR3 is TGTGCCAGCAGTTTCAGCGGAGAGACCCAGTACTTC.